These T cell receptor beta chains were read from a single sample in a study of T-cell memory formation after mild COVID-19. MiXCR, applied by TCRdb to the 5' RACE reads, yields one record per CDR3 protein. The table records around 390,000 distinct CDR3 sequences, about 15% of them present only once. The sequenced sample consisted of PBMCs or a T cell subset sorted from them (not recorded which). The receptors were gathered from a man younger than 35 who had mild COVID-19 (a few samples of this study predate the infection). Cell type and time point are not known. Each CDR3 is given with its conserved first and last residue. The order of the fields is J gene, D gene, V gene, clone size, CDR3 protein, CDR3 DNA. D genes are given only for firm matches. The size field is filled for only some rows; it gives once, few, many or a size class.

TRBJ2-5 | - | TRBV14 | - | CASSQEFRYEETQYF | TGTGCCAGCAGCCAAGAATTCCGATACGAAGAGACCCAGTACTTC
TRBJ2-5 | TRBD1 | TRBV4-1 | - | CASSKMDREETQYF | TGCGCCAGCAGCAAAATGGACAGGGAAGAGACCCAGTACTTC
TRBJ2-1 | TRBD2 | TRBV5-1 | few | CASSFSGTSNEQFF | TGCGCCAGCAGCTTCTCCGGGACTAGTAATGAGCAGTTCTTC
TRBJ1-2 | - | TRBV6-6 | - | CASSYRGGYTF | TGTGCCAGCAGTTACAGGGGTGGCTACACCTTC
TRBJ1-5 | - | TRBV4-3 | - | CASSQDSSGNQPQHF | TGCGCCAGCAGCCAAGATTCTTCGGGCAATCAGCCCCAGCATTTT
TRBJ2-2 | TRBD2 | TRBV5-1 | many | CASTGGAGGELFF | TGCGCCAGCACCGGGGGGGCCGGCGGGGAGCTGTTTTTT
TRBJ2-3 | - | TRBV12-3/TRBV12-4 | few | CASRIDRDTQYF | TGTGCCAGCAGAATCGACCGGGATACGCAGTATTTT
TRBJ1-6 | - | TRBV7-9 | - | CASRLAGVGSSPLHF | TGTGCCAGCAGATTAGCCGGAGTGGGGTCCTCACCCCTCCACTTT
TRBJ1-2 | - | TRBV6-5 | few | CASSYSARTFYGYTF | TGTGCCAGCAGTTACTCGGCCAGGACCTTCTATGGCTACACCTTC
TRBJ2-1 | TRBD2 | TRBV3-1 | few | CASSQDPGTSGGAEQFF | TGTGCCAGCAGCCAAGATCCGGGAACTAGCGGGGGGGCTGAGCAGTTCTTC
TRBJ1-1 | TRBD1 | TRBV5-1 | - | CASSLRGGGDTEAFF | TGCGCCAGCAGCCTGAGAGGGGGCGGGGACACTGAAGCTTTCTTT
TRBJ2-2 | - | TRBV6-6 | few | CASSYDGTGELFF | TGTGCCAGCAGTTACGACGGCACCGGGGAGCTGTTTTTT
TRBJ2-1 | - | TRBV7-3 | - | CASSLNGGVYNEQFF | TGTGCCAGCAGCTTAAACGGGGGCGTTTACAATGAGCAGTTCTTC
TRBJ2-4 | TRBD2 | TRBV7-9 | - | CASSPTSGGGWNIQYF | TGTGCCAGCAGTCCGACTAGCGGGGGTGGGTGGAACATTCAGTACTTC
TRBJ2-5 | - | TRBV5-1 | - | CASSPQSAQETQYF | TGCGCCAGCAGCCCCCAAAGTGCCCAAGAGACCCAGTACTTC
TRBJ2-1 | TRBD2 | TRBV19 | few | CASSMGLARDEQFF | TGTGCCAGTAGTATGGGACTAGCTCGCGATGAGCAGTTCTTC
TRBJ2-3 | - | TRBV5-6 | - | CASSLVDSHTDTQYF | TGTGCCAGCAGCTTGGTAGACAGCCACACAGATACGCAGTATTTT
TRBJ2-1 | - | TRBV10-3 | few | CAISESEGDKQFF | TGTGCCATCAGTGAGTCAGAGGGGGACAAGCAGTTCTTC
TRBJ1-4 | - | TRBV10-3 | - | CAIRDIANEKLFF | TGTGCCATCAGGGACATAGCTAATGAAAAACTGTTTTTT
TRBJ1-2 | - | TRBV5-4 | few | CASSLVGQTFYGYTF | TGTGCCAGCAGCTTGGTGGGGCAGACTTTCTATGGCTACACCTTC
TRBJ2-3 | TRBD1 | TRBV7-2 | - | CASSWEGGLWADTQYF | TGTGCCAGCAGCTGGGAAGGGGGCCTCTGGGCAGATACGCAGTATTTT
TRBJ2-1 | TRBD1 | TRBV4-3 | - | CASSQARGNEQFF | TGCGCCAGCAGCCAGGCCAGGGGGAATGAGCAGTTCTTC
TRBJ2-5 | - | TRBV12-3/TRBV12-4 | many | CASSLPESQETQYF | TGTGCCAGCAGTTTACCAGAAAGCCAAGAGACCCAGTACTTC
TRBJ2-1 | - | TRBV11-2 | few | CASSSQGHEQFF | TGTGCCAGCAGCTCCCAGGGACATGAGCAGTTCTTC
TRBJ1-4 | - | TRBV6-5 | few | CASSYSTGGMKILVF | TGTGCCAGCAGTTACTCAACAGGAGGAATGAAAATTCTCGTTTTT